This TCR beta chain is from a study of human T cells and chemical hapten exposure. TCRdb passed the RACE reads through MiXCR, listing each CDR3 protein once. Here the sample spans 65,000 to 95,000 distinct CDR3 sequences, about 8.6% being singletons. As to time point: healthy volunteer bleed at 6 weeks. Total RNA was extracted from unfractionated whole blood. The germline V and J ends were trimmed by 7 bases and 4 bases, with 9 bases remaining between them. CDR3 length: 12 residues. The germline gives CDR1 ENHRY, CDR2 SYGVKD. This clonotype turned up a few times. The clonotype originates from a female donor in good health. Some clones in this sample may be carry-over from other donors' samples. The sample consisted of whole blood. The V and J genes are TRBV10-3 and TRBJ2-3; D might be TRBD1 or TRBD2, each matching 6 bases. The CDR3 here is CAIKGGPDTQYF. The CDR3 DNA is TGTGCCATCAAAGGGGGGCCAGATACGCAGTATTTT.